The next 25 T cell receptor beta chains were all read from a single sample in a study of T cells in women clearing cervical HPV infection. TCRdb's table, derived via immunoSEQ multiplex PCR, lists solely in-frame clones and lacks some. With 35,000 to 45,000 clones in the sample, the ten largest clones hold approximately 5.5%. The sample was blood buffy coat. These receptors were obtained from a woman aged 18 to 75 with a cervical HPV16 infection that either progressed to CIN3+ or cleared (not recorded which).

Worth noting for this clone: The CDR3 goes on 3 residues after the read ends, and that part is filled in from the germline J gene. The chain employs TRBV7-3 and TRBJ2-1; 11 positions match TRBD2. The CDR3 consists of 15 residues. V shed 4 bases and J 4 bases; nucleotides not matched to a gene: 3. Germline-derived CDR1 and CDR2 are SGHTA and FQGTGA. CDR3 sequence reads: CASSSRLAGYNEQFF. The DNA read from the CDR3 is TGTGCCAGCAGCTCCCGACTAGCGGGGTACAATGAG.

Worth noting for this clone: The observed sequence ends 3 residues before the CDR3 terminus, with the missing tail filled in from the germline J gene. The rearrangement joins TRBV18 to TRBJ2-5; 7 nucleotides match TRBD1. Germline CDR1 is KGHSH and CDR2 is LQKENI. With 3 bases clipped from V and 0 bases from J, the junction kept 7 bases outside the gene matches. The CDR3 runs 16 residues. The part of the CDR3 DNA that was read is TGTGCCAGCTCACCCCAGATGGGACAGCACCAAGAGACC. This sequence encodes CASSPQMGQHQET. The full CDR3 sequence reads CASSPQMGQHQETQYF.

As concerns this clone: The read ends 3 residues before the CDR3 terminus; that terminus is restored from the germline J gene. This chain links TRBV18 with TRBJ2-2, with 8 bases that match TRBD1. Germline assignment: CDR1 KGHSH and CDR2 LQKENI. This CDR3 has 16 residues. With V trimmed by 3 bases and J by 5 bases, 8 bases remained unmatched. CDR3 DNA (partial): TGTGCCAGCTCACCGACAGGACAGGGCGGGACCGGGGAG. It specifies CASSPTGQGGTGE. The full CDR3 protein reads CASSPTGQGGTGELFF.

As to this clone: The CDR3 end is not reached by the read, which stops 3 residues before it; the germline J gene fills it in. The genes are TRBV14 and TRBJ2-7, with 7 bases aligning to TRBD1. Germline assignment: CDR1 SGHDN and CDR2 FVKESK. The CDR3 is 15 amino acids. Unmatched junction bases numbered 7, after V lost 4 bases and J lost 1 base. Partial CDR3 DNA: TGTGCCAGCAGCCGCAGGGACAGCCTGTCCTACGAG. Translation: CASSRRDSLSYE. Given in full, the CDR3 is CASSRRDSLSYEQYF.

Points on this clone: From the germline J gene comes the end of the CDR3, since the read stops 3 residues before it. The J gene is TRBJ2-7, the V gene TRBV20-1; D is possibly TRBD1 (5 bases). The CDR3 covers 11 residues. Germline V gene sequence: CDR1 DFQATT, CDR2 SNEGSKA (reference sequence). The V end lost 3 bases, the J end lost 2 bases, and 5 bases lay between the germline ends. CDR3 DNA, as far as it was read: TGCAGTGCTAGGGGGCCCTACGAG. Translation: CSARGPYE. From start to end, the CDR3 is CSARGPYEQYF.

CDR3 bases read: TGTGCCAGCAGCCGTAGCGGGAGCGGCACCGGGGAG. Protein sequence: CASSRSGSGTGE. The whole CDR3 sequence reads CASSRSGSGTGELFF. This chain connects TRBV7-9 to TRBJ2-2; 9 nucleotides line up with TRBD2. The CDR3 goes on 3 residues after the read ends, and that part is filled in from the germline J gene. Germline V gene data show CDR1 as SEHNR and CDR2 as FQNEAQ (reference sequence). This CDR3 comprises 15 residues. The V gene end was trimmed by 5 bases and the J gene end by 4 bases; junction bases not matched to a gene: 5.

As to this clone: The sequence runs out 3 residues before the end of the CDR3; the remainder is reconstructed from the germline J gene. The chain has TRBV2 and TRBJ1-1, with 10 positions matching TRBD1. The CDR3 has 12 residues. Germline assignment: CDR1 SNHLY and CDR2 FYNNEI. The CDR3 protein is CASRDRGTEAFF. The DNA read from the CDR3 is TGTGCCAGCAGGGACAGGGGGACCGAA.

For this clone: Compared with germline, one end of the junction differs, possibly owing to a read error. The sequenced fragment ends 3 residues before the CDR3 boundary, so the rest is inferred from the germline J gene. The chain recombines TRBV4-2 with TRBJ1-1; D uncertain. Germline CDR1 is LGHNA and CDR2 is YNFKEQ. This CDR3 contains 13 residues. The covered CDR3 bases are TGCGCCAGCAGCCATAACAAGAACACTGAA. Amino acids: CASSHNKNTE. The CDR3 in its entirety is CASSHNKNTEAFF.

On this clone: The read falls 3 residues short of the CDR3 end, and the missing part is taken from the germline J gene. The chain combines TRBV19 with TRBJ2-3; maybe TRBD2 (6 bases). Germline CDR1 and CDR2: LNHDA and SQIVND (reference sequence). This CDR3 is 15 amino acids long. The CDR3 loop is CASSGPRIGGETQYF. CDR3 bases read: TGTGCCAGTAGTGGACCCAGGATAGGCGGGGAGACG.

The part of the CDR3 DNA that was read is TGTGCCAGCAGCCGTCACACCGACCCGGGA. It specifies CASSRHTDPG. The entire CDR3 sequence reads CASSRHTDPGAFF. This chain joins TRBV11-1 and TRBJ1-1, with D unresolved. The missing CDR3 end, 3 residues past where the read stops, is filled in from the germline J gene. CDR3 length: 13 residues. Germline CDR1 reads SGHAT; CDR2 reads FQDESV (reference sequence).

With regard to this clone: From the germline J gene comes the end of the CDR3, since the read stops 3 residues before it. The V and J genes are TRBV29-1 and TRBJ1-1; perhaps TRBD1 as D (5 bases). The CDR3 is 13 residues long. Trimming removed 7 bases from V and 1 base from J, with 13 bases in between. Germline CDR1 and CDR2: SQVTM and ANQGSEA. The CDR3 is CSARKGANTEAFF. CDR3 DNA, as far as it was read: TGCAGCGCTAGGAAAGGGGCGAACACTGAA.

CDR3 region: CASIASGRVTGELFF. The covered CDR3 bases are TGTGCCAGTATAGCTAGCGGGAGGGTCACCGGGGAG. J is TRBJ2-2 and V is TRBV19; the match to TRBD2 covers 12 bases. Read coverage stops 3 residues before the CDR3 terminus; the germline J gene supplies the remainder. With V trimmed by 7 bases and J by 4 bases, 4 bases remained unmatched. CDR3 length equals 15 residues. CDR1 is LNHDA and CDR2 is SQIVND in the germline V gene (reference sequence).

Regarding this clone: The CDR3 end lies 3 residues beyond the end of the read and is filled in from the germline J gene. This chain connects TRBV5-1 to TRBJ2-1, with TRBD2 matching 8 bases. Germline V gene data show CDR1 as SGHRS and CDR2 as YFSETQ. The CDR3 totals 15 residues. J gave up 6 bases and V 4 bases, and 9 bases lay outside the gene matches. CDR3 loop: CASSASGHPSNEQFF. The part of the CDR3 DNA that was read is TGCGCCAGCAGCGCTAGCGGGCACCCGAGCAATGAG.

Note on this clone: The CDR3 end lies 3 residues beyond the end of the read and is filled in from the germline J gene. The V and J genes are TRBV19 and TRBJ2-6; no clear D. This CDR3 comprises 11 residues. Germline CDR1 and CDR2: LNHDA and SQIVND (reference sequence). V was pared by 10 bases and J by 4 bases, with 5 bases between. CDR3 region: CATRGANVLTF. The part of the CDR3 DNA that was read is TGTGCCACGAGGGGGGCCAACGTC.

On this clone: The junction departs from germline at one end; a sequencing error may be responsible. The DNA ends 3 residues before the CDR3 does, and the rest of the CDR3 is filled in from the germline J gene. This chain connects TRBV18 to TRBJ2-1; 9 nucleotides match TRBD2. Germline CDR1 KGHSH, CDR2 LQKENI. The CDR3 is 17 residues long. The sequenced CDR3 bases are TGTGCCAGCTCCCCACCAAGGCTAGCGGGGACCTACAATGAG. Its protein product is CASSPPRLAGTYNE. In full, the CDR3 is CASSPPRLAGTYNEQFF.

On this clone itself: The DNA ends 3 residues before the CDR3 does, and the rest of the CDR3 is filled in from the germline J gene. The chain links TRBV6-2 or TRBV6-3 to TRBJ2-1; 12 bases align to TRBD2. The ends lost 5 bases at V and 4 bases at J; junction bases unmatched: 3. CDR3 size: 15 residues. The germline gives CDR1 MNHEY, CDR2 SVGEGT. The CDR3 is CASSEGTSGYNEQFF. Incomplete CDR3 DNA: TGTGCCAGCAGTGAGGGGACTAGCGGGTACAATGAG.

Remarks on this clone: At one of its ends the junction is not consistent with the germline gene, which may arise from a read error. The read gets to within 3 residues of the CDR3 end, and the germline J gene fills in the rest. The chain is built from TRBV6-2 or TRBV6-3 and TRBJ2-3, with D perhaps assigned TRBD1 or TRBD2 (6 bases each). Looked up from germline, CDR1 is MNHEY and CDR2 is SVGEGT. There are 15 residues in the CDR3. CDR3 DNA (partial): TGTGCCAGCAGCTACTCGGGGGCAGCGGCAGATACG. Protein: CASSYSGAAADT. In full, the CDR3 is CASSYSGAAADTQYF.

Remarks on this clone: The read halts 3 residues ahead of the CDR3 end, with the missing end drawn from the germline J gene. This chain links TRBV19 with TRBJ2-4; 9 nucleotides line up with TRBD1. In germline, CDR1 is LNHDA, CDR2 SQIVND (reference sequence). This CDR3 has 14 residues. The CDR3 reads CASSITGGAFGQYF. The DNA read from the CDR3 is TGTGCCAGTAGTATCACAGGGGGCGCGTTTGGT.

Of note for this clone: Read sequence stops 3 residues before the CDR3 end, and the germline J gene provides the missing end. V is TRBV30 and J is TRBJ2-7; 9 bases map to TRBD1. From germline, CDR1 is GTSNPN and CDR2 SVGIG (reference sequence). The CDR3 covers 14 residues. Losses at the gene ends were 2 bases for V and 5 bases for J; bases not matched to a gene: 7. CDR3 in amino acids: CAWSSGTGTNEQYF. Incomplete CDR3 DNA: TGTGCCTGGAGTTCTGGGACAGGGACTAACGAG.

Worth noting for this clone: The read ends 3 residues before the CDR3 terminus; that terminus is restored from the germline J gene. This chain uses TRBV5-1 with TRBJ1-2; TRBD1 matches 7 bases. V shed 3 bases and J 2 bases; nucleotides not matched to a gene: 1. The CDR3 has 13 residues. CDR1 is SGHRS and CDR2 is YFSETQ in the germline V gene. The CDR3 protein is CASSSQGNYGYTF. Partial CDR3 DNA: TGCGCCAGCAGCTCACAGGGGAACTATGGC. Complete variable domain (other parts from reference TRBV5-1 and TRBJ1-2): KAGVTQTPRYLIKTRGQQVTLSCSPISGHRSVSWYQQTPGQGLQFLFEYFSETQRNKGNFPGRFSGRQFSNSRSEMNVSTLELGDSALYLCASSSQGNYGYTFGSGTRLTVV.

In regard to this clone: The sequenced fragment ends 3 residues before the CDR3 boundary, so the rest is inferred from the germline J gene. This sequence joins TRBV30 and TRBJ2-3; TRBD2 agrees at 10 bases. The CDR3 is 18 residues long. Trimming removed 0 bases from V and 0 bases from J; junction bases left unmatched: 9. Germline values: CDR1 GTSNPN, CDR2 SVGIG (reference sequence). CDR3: CAWSVVPSGGYSTDTQYF. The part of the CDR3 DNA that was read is TGTGCCTGGAGTGTGGTACCTAGCGGGGGTTATAGCACAGATACG. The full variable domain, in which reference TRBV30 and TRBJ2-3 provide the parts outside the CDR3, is SQTIHQWPATLVQPVGSPLSLECTVEGTSNPNLYWYRQAAGRGLQLLFYSVGIGQISSEVPQNLSASRPQDRQFILSSKKLLLSDSGFYLCAWSVVPSGGYSTDTQYFGPGTRLTVL.

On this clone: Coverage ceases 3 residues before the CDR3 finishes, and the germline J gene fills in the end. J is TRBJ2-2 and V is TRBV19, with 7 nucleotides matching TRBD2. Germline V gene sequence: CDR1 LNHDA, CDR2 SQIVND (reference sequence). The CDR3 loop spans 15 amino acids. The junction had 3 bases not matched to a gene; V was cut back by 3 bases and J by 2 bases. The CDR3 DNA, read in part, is TGTGCCAGTAGTATCTCGGGGGGTAACACCGGGGAG. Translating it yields CASSISGGNTGE. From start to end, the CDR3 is CASSISGGNTGELFF.

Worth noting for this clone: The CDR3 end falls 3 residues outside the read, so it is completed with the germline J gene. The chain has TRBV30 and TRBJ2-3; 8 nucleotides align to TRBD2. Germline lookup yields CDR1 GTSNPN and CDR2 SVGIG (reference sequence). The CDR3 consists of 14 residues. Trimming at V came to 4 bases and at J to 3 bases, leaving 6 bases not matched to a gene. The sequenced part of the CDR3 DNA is TGTGCCTGGAAAAAAGCGGGAGTAACAGATACG. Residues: CAWKKAGVTDT. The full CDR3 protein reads CAWKKAGVTDTQYF.

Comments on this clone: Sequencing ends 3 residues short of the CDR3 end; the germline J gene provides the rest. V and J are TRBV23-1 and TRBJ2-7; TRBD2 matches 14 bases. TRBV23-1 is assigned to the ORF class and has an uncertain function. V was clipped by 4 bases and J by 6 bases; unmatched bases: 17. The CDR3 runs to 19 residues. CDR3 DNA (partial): TGCGCCAGCAGTCCTTCCCGGGGACTAGCGGGAGTCGGGGCACGCGAG. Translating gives CASSPSRGLAGVGARE. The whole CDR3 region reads CASSPSRGLAGVGAREQYF.

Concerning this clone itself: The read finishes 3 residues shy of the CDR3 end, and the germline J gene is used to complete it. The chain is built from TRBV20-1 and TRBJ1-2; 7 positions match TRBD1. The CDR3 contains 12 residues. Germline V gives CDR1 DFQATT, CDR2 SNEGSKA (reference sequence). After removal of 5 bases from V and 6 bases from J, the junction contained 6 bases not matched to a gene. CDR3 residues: CSAPDRVDGYTF. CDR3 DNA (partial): TGCAGTGCTCCAGACAGGGTCGATGGC.